This TCR beta chain was recorded in a study of blood T cells in healthy people across ages. A note on this clonotype: Its antigen is currently unknown.

Through a sample-barcoded 5' primer and a J-beta primer mix, a second PCR was run for roughly 6 to 12 cycles. One entry per CDR3 protein results from TCRdb running MiXCR on the 5' RACE reads. Among roughly 2 million distinct CDR3 sequences listed, 40% to 55% were seen once. Points from the study as a whole: In long-lived donors, naive CD4+ cell counts and diversity exceeded those of aged donors. Naive and antigen-experienced cells were not separated, limiting conclusive comparison. Possibly confounding the expanded clonotype changes was the fact that donor CMV status was unknown.

The length of the CDR3 is 12 residues. Looked up from germline, CDR1 is DFQATT and CDR2 is SNEGSKA (reference sequence). V lost 6 bases, J lost 7 bases, and 15 bases lay in between. The receptor's source is a woman aged 40 to 50 in good health. The specimen was blood. The gene calls are TRBV20-1 and TRBJ1-1; D gene unclear. This CDR3 reads CSADLARDEAFF. The DNA of the CDR3 is TGCAGTGCGGACCTAGCCCGCGATGAAGCTTTCTTT.